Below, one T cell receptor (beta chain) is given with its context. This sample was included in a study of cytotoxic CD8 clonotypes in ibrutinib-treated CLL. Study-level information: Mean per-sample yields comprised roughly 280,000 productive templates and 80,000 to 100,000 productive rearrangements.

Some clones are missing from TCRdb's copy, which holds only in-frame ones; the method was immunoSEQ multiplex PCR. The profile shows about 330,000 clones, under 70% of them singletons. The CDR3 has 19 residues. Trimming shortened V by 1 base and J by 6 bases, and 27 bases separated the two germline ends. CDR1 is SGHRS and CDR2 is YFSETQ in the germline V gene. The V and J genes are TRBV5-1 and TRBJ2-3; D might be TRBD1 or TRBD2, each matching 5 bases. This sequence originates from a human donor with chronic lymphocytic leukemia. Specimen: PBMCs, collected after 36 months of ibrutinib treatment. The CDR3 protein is CASSLSGMRGGTQLDTQYF. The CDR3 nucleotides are TGCGCCAGCAGCTTGAGCGGTATGAGGGGCGGTACTCAATTGGATACGCAGTATTTT.